This T cell receptor beta chain is drawn from a study of CD8 T cells in Susac syndrome. V was cut by 1 base and J by 5 bases, with 6 bases left in between. Germline CDR1 reads SGHNT; CDR2 reads YYREEE (reference sequence). The CDR3 runs 12 residues. The RNA input was roughly 0.45 to 1 ug, and it was reverse transcribed with random hexamers. Across 54 Vbeta and 13 Jbeta, immunoSEQ multiplex PCR amplified TCR beta CDR3. TCRdb analysed the immunoSEQ multiplex PCR reads with MiXCR anew, one entry per CDR3 protein. The table lists a few hundred thousand distinct CDR3 sequences, around nine tenths of them singletons. CD8+ and CD4+ T cells from blood underwent TCR beta sequencing, which was carried out in a high-throughput format. Negative isolation was used for CD8+ and CD4+ T cells, and FACS enrichment was applied to TEMRA cells.

The clonotype comes from a human donor with multiple sclerosis. This chain connects TRBV5-4 to TRBJ2-5; D uncertain. Input material: CD8+ T cells from PBMCs. The CDR3 reads CASSLTGETQYF. DNA for the CDR3: TGTGCCAGCAGCTTGACCGGGGAGACCCAGTACTTC. The full variable domain, in which reference TRBV5-4 and TRBJ2-5 provide the parts outside the CDR3, is ETGVTQSPTHLIKTRGQQVTLRCSSQSGHNTVSWYQQALGQGPQFIFQYYREEENGRGNFPPRFSGLQFPNYSSELNVNALELDDSALYLCASSLTGETQYFGPGTRLLVL.